This T cell receptor beta chain was documented in a study of blood T cell repertoires in COVID-19. About the research overall: PBMCs, B-cell-depleted T cells, or T cells were the source of the cDNA or gDNA that made up the material.

Per the authors' pipeline: By means of reference gene primer amplification, nucleated cell counts were estimated. Repertoires were generated with immunoSEQ multiplex PCR, while TCRdb's copy carries only in-frame clones and drops some. D and trimming were read from the DNA, whereas the V and J calls and clone size are those reported in that table. The sample comprises more than 300,000 clones, approximately 89% of which are singletons, and roughly 10% rests with the top ten. The CDR3 spans 16 residues. Looked up from germline, CDR1 is SQVTM and CDR2 is ANQGSEA. V was pared by 4 bases and J by 3 bases, with 5 bases of the junction left unmatched. While infection was still active, Seattle patients were enrolled and then followed longitudinally.

The sequencing input was peripheral blood. The chain couples TRBV29-1 to TRBJ2-5; 16 nucleotides agree with TRBD2. The clonotype originates from a woman aged 30 to 39 with COVID-19, enrolled during active disease. Here the CDR3 DNA reads TGCAGCGTTGGCCCGGGACTAGCGGGAGGGGAAGAGACCCAGTACTTC. The encoded protein is CSVGPGLAGGEETQYF.